One sample yielded the 13 T cell receptor beta chains listed below, sequenced in a study of Graves' ophthalmopathy and Graves' hyperthyroidism. Amplification from RNA transcripts yielded the TCR beta CDR3 regions. The first round was an RT-PCR with HTBI primers, and the second round was a multiplex PCR. MiXCR, run by TCRdb on the multiplex PCR reads, gives a single entry per CDR3 protein. There are 220,000 or so distinct CDR3 sequences in the sample; 20% to 25% occur only once, and roughly 40% lies in the top ten. Sequenced sample: peripheral blood. Receptor source: a woman aged 50 to 65 with Graves' ophthalmopathy.

This clonotype was picked up many times. This rearrangement joins TRBV30 to TRBJ2-7, with D unclear. This CDR3 has 11 residues. The V end was cut by 5 bases, the J end by 1 base, with 6 bases between. Germline loops: CDR1 GTSNPN, CDR2 SVGIG (reference sequence). The CDR3 loop reads CAWERSYEQYF. CDR3 bases: TGTGCCTGGGAGAGGTCCTACGAGCAGTACTTC.

This clonotype was seen only once. J is TRBJ1-1 and V is TRBV7-2; D gene unclear. This CDR3 has 12 residues. V was shortened by 1 base and J by 7 bases, with 7 bases between the two germline ends. The germline V gene has CDR1 SGHTA and CDR2 FQGNSA. Written as DNA, the CDR3 is TGTGCCAGCAGCTTAGAGCGATTTGAAGCTTTCTTT. It specifies CASSLERFEAFF.

The chain is built from TRBV2 and TRBJ2-5; D is uncertain. There are 14 residues in the CDR3. The germline gives CDR1 SNHLY, CDR2 FYNNEI. V lost 2 bases and J lost 4, with 11 bases in between. This CDR3 reads CASSERERVETQYF. The CDR3 coding sequence is TGTGCCAGCAGTGAAAGGGAAAGGGTAGAGACCCAGTACTTC.

This clonotype showed up many times. This chain joins TRBV19 and TRBJ2-7; 11 nucleotides line up with TRBD1. CDR1 is LNHDA and CDR2 is SQIVND in the germline V gene (reference sequence). With V trimmed by 10 bases and J by 2 bases, 10 bases remained unmatched. CDR3 size: 15 residues. This chain's CDR3 is CANTYRDRGTYEQYF. In DNA form, the CDR3 reads TGTGCCAATACTTACCGGGACAGGGGGACCTACGAGCAGTACTTC.

Ten or more counts support this clonotype. The rearrangement links TRBV6-1 to TRBJ2-7, with 11 bases identical to TRBD1. The germline V gene encodes CDR1 MNHNS and CDR2 SASEGT. J lost 3 bases, V lost 3 bases, and 1 base had no gene match. This CDR3 contains 14 residues. The CDR3 spells CASSDGTGGYEQYF. CDR3 in DNA: TGTGCCAGCAGTGACGGGACAGGGGGCTACGAGCAGTACTTC.

This clonotype was seen repeatedly, ten times or more. The germline gene is not matched at one end of the junction; a read error may be the cause. The rearrangement uses TRBV28 and TRBJ2-7, with D tentatively TRBD2 (7 bases). The CDR3 has 13 amino acids. Per germline, CDR1 MDHEN and CDR2 SYDVKM. CDR3 region: CASSRGAGVEQYF. The DNA of the CDR3 is TGTGCCAGCAGTCGGGGGGCAGGGGTCGAGCAATACTTC.

The chain is built from TRBV5-1 and TRBJ2-7; a possible D gene is TRBD1 (6 bases). Germline V gene sequence: CDR1 SGHRS, CDR2 YFSETQ. The CDR3 loop spans 15 amino acids. The ends were cut back, 8 bases at V and 0 bases at J, with 18 bases in the middle. The CDR3 nucleotides read TGCGCCAGTTCCCGGGACACGAGGAGCTCCTACGAGCAGTACTTC. Protein product: CASSRDTRSSYEQYF.

Ten or more counts support this clonotype. V and J are TRBV12-3 or TRBV12-4 and TRBJ2-7, with D tentatively TRBD2 (6 bases). Trimming took off 6 bases at V and 7 bases at J, with 16 bases between the two ends. The CDR3 runs to 13 residues. The chain's CDR3 is CASRVGSPGEQYF. In nucleotides, the CDR3 is TGTGCCAGCAGAGTCGGGAGCCCGGGAGAGCAGTACTTC.

This clonotype appeared many times. This rearrangement joins TRBV9 to TRBJ2-5; D not certain. Germline V gene sequence: CDR1 SGDLS, CDR2 YYNGEE. The CDR3 covers 14 residues. V was clipped by 4 bases and J by 0 bases, with 10 bases between them. In DNA form, the CDR3 reads TGTGCCAGCAGCCCCGGTCGGAACCAAGAGACCCAGTACTTC. It specifies CASSPGRNQETQYF.

Ten or more counts support this clonotype. The chain carries TRBV12-3 or TRBV12-4 and TRBJ1-1, with TRBD1 matching 8 bases. Trimming removed 6 bases from V and 1 base from J; junction bases left unmatched: 7. The CDR3 has 15 residues. In DNA, the CDR3 is TGTGCCAGCAGACATGCAGGGGGCCAGAACACTGAAGCTTTCTTT. Protein: CASRHAGGQNTEAFF.

This clonotype showed up many times. V is TRBV6-5 and J is TRBJ1-1; tentatively, D is TRBD1 (5 bases). In germline, CDR1 is MNHEY, CDR2 SVGAGI. The CDR3 contains 14 residues. The V gene lost 0 bases and the J gene lost 3 bases, with 8 bases spanning the gap. The CDR3 is CASSYSRGDTEAFF. As DNA, the CDR3 is TGTGCCAGCAGTTACTCGAGGGGTGACACTGAAGCTTTCTTT.

This clonotype was recorded many times. This chain joins TRBV4-2 and TRBJ1-1; the D is unclear. V lost 8 bases, J lost 1 base, and 5 bases lay in between. The length of the CDR3 is 11 residues. Germline V gene lookup returns CDR1 LGHNA and CDR2 YNFKEQ. The CDR3 bases are TGTGCCAGCTTAGAGAACACTGAAGCTTTCTTT. Encoded protein: CASLENTEAFF.

A remark on this clonotype: An end of the junction differs from the germline gene, which may be a read error. The chain employs TRBV6-1 and TRBJ1-6; 10 bases line up with TRBD1. CDR1 is MNHNS, CDR2 SASEGT, per germline. This CDR3 is 14 amino acids long. CDR3 protein: CAISPDRGNLPLHF. CDR3 DNA sequence: TGTGCCATCAGTCCGGACAGGGGGAATTTACCCCTCCACTTT.